This entry is about one T cell receptor beta chain. Its antigen remains unidentified. Germline-derived CDR1 and CDR2 are SGDLS and YYNGEE. The ends were cut back, 0 bases at V and 6 bases at J, with 7 bases in the middle. This CDR3 spans 13 amino acids. The data were obtained in a study of siplizumab effects on memory and regulatory T cells. Study-wide results and limits: Siplizumab caused a significant drop in alloreactive sequences traceable to unstimulated CD4+ memory cells. Naive T cells were seemingly more diverse than memory cells, and major contributions to the alloresponse seemed to be made by them.

Clones were sequenced by immunoSEQ multiplex PCR, and TCRdb holds only the in-frame ones, with some missing. The profile shows more than 85,000 clones, roughly 92% of them singletons. This TCR derives from a human donor in good health. Sequenced sample: CD4+ T cells sorted from blood. This chain links TRBV9 with TRBJ2-1; tentative D call: TRBD1 (5 bases). CDR3 loop: CASSVAGLNEQFF. Here the CDR3 DNA reads TGTGCCAGCAGCGTAGCAGGGCTCAATGAGCAGTTCTTC.